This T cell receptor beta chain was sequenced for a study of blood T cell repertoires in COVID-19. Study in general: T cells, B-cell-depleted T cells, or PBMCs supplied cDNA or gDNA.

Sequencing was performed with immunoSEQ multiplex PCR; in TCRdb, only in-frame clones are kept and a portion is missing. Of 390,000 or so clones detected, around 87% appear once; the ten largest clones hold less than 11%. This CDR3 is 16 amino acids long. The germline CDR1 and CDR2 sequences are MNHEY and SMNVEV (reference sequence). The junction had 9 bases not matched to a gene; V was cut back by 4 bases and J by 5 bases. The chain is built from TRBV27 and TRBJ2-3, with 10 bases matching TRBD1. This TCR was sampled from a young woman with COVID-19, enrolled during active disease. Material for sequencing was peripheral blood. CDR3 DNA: TGTGCCAGCAGTTACCCGACAGGGGGCTCGCAAGATACGCAGTATTTT. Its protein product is CASSYPTGGSQDTQYF.